Following are 32 T cell receptor beta chains from one sample sequenced in a study of beta chain features in type 1 diabetes. Reverse transcribing all isolated RNA meant expressed TCRB transcripts were sequenced. Assay used: immunoSEQ multiplex PCR; TCRdb lists only in-frame clones, some missing. The data contain about 200,000 clones, roughly 11% of them singletons. Sequencing was done on a sample of central memory CD4+ T cells from blood. Receptors were obtained from a man between 18 and 29 years old in good health.

This clone was picked up a small number of times. The rearrangement links TRBV27 to TRBJ2-4; weak D call: TRBD2 (5 bases). Germline CDR1 MNHEY, CDR2 SMNVEV (reference sequence). The V and J ends lost 5 bases and 7 bases respectively, with 18 bases between them. The CDR3 is made up of 15 amino acids. The CDR3 DNA follows: TGTGCCAGCAGTCGCGCAACCGCTACGGGGAACATTCAGTACTTC. Protein product: CASSRATATGNIQYF.

There are a few counts of this clone. The chain recombines TRBV9 with TRBJ2-7, with D tentatively TRBD1 (6 bases). This CDR3 is built from 14 residues. V lost 0 bases, J lost 7 bases, and 14 bases lay in between. CDR1 SGDLS and CDR2 YYNGEE come from the germline V gene. The CDR3 nucleotides read TGTGCCAGCAGCGTAGGATCACAGGGCCGAGAGCAGTACTTC. As protein: CASSVGSQGREQYF.

This clone was detected a few times. The genes are TRBV4-2 and TRBJ2-3; D gene unclear. The CDR3 totals 15 residues. The germline V and J ends were trimmed by 4 bases and 3 bases, with 14 bases remaining between them. Germline V gene lookup returns CDR1 LGHNA and CDR2 YNFKEQ. CDR3 in amino acids: CASSPEVGRTDTQYF. CDR3 in DNA: TGTGCCAGCAGCCCAGAGGTTGGTAGGACAGATACGCAGTATTTT.

The chain couples TRBV5-6 to TRBJ2-3, with TRBD1 as a possible D gene (6 bases). Germline V gene data show CDR1 as SGHDT and CDR2 as YYEEEE. V was cut by 1 base and J by 2 bases, with 14 bases left in between. CDR3 size: 16 residues. The CDR3 DNA reads as TGTGCCAGCAGCTTGCAAGGGACAACTTTCACAGATACGCAGTATTTT. Residues: CASSLQGTTFTDTQYF.

This clone was counted only a few times. The chain is built from TRBV2 and TRBJ2-6; TRBD1 is a possible D gene (6 bases). Germline CDR1 is SNHLY and CDR2 is FYNNEI. The CDR3 is 16 amino acids. V was cut by 5 bases and J by 0 bases, with 11 bases left in between. The CDR3 coding sequence is TGTGCCAGCAGTCGGGACATTGCCTCTGGGGCCAACGTCCTGACTTTC. Its protein product is CASSRDIASGANVLTF.

V gene TRBV7-2 combines with J gene TRBJ2-1; perhaps TRBD2 as D (6 bases). The CDR3 totals 17 residues. V was pared by 5 bases and J by 2 bases, with 19 bases between. Germline CDR1 SGHTA, CDR2 FQGNSA. The DNA of the CDR3 is TGTGCCAGCAGCCCCGGAGGGACGGTCCGGGCCTACAATGAGCAGTTCTTC. Translated: CASSPGGTVRAYNEQFF.

V gene TRBV7-3 combines with J gene TRBJ2-1; D not resolved. Germline CDR1 reads SGHTA; CDR2 reads FQGTGA. Trimming removed 2 bases from V and 5 bases from J, with 10 bases in between. The CDR3 sequence is 14 residues long. The CDR3 DNA follows: TGTGCCAGCAGCTTAGGGCCCTCGAACAATGAGCAGTTCTTC. Amino acids: CASSLGPSNNEQFF.

This clone was detected many times. The chain couples TRBV7-2 to TRBJ2-3; 7 bases are a match to TRBD2. Losses at the gene ends were 3 bases for V and 7 bases for J; bases not matched to a gene: 7. The CDR3 is made up of 14 amino acids. Germline-derived CDR1 and CDR2 are SGHTA and FQGNSA. The CDR3 DNA is TGTGCCAGCAGCTTTTGGCGGGAGTCTTATACGCAGTATTTT. Translation: CASSFWRESYTQYF. The variable domain in full, completed from reference TRBV7-2 and TRBJ2-3, reads GAGVSQSPSNKVTEKGKDVELRCDPISGHTALYWYRQSLGQGLEFLIYFQGNSAPDKSGLPSDRFSAERTGGSVSTLTIQRTQQEDSAVYLCASSFWRESYTQYFGPGTRLTVL.

The chain uses TRBV6-6 and TRBJ2-7; 10 nucleotides align to TRBD2. V gave up 2 bases and J gave up 7 bases; unmatched junction bases: 5. The V gene's germline CDR1 is MNHNY and CDR2 SVGAGI (reference sequence). The CDR3 totals 14 residues. CDR3 nucleotide sequence: TGTGCCAGCAGTTACGATCCTAGCGGGAGAGAGCAGTACTTC. Translated, it gives CASSYDPSGREQYF.

This clone appeared a few times. The chain recombines TRBV10-3 with TRBJ2-5; 8 positions agree with TRBD2. From germline, CDR1 is ENHRY and CDR2 SYGVKD. This CDR3 spans 14 amino acids. V was pared by 8 bases and J by 2 bases, with 7 bases of the junction left unmatched. The CDR3 spells CAIGTRGGQETQYF. CDR3 coding DNA: TGTGCCATCGGGACTAGAGGGGGACAAGAGACCCAGTACTTC.

This clone has more than one count but fewer than ten. The chain joins TRBV9 to TRBJ2-1; no reliable D call. The CDR3 is 15 amino acids. Trimming took off 0 bases at V and 0 bases at J, with 7 bases between the two ends. From germline, CDR1 is SGDLS and CDR2 YYNGEE. Here the CDR3 reads CASSVGRSSYNEQFF. The CDR3 nucleotides read TGTGCCAGCAGCGTAGGGCGGAGCTCCTACAATGAGCAGTTCTTC.

With regard to this clone: A far larger clone is one base from this, pointing to a likely read error. The sample holds other DNA sequences that translate to the same CDR3. This chain links TRBV29-1 with TRBJ2-4, with TRBD1 identical over 10 bases. This CDR3 has 16 residues. Germline V gene sequence: CDR1 SQVTM, CDR2 ANQGSEA. The junction had 9 bases not matched to a gene; V was cut back by 6 bases and J by 1 base. DNA for the CDR3: TGCAGCGTAGGCGGACAGGGGGGGTATGCCAAAAACATTCAGTACTTC. Its translation: CSVGGQGGYAKNIQYF.

The chain joins TRBV5-5 to TRBJ1-5; TRBD1 aligns across 8 bases. CDR1 and CDR2 (germline): SGHKS, YYEKEE (reference sequence). The CDR3 has 17 residues. V lost 2 bases and J lost 0; bases outside the gene matches: 7. The CDR3 loop is CASSFGQGANSNQPQHF. CDR3 sequence (DNA): TGTGCCAGCAGCTTCGGCCAGGGGGCTAATAGCAATCAGCCCCAGCATTTT. Full variable domain (missing parts from reference TRBV5-5 and TRBJ1-5): DAGVTQSPTHLIKTRGQQVTLRCSPISGHKSVSWYQQVLGQGPQFIFQYYEKEERGRGNFPDRFSARQFPNYSSELNVNALLLGDSALYLCASSFGQGANSNQPQHFGDGTRLSIL.

This clone has at least ten counts. The V gene is TRBV18, the J gene TRBJ2-7; D not resolved. Trimming stripped 1 base from V and 3 bases from J, with 10 bases between. In germline, CDR1 is KGHSH, CDR2 LQKENI. This CDR3 comprises 14 residues. DNA for the CDR3: TGTGCCAGCTCACCACGTTACACCGTCTACGAGCAGTACTTC. Translating gives CASSPRYTVYEQYF.

This clone was counted between two and nine times. The DNA for the CDR3 is TGTGCCAGCAGTTCCGGTGTCAGGGGGTCCTACGAGCAGTACTTC. Its protein is CASSSGVRGSYEQYF. The V gene is TRBV28, the J gene TRBJ2-7, with 7 bases aligning to TRBD1. V lost 4 bases, J lost 1 base, and 7 bases stayed unmatched. The CDR3 extends over 15 amino acids. Germline V gene data show CDR1 as MDHEN and CDR2 as SYDVKM. Variable domain in full (rest from reference TRBV28 and TRBJ2-7): DVKVTQSSRYLVKRTGEKVFLECVQDMDHENMFWYRQDPGLGLRLIYFSYDVKMKEKGDIPEGYSVSREKKERFSLILESASTNQTSMYLCASSSGVRGSYEQYFGPGTRLTVT.

Only a few counts were recorded for this clone. The gene calls are TRBV7-9 and TRBJ2-7, with a tentative D call TRBD1 (6 bases). The CDR3 runs to 17 residues. In germline, CDR1 is SEHNR, CDR2 FQNEAQ (reference sequence). With 1 base removed from V and 2 bases from J, the gap between germline ends came to 18 bases. The CDR3 region is CASSLGRDILPTYEQYF. In DNA, the CDR3 is TGTGCCAGCAGCTTAGGCAGGGACATTCTCCCCACCTACGAGCAGTACTTC. Together with reference TRBV7-9 and TRBJ2-7, the CDR3 gives the full variable domain: DTGVSQNPRHKITKRGQNVTFRCDPISEHNRLYWYRQTLGQGPEFLTYFQNEAQLEKSRLLSDRFSAERPKGSFSTLEIQRTEQGDSAMYLCASSLGRDILPTYEQYFGPGTRLTVT.

This clone has just a few counts. V usage is TRBV6-1 and J usage is TRBJ1-5, with D uncertain. Germline values: CDR1 MNHNS, CDR2 SASEGT. With 1 base removed from V and 6 bases from J, the gap between germline ends came to 7 bases. This CDR3 has 13 residues. The chain's CDR3 is CASSEEPGQPQHF. CDR3 coding DNA: TGTGCCAGCAGTGAAGAGCCTGGTCAGCCCCAGCATTTT.

This clone was counted a few times. The chain carries TRBV29-1 and TRBJ2-3; 15 bases line up with TRBD2. V was pared by 4 bases and J by 6 bases, with 5 bases of the junction left unmatched. Germline CDR1 and CDR2: SQVTM and ANQGSEA. CDR3 length equals 15 residues. CDR3 nucleotides: TGCAGCGTTGCCGGGACTAGCGGGAGGAGGGATACGCAGTATTTT. Translating gives CSVAGTSGRRDTQYF.

This clone has more than one count but fewer than ten. The V gene is TRBV18, the J gene TRBJ1-5; TRBD1 agrees at 9 bases. The CDR3 runs 15 residues. The ends lost 6 bases at V and 6 bases at J; junction bases unmatched: 9. Germline loops: CDR1 KGHSH, CDR2 LQKENI. The CDR3 loop reads CASSHRDRESQPQHF. For the CDR3, the DNA is TGTGCCAGCTCCCACCGGGACAGGGAATCTCAGCCCCAGCATTTT.

This clone was seen more than once but under ten times. The chain recombines TRBV6-1 with TRBJ1-2, with TRBD1 matching 8 bases. CDR3 length: 13 residues. V lost 6 bases to trimming and J lost 7 bases; unmatched junction nucleotides: 7. Germline loops: CDR1 MNHNS, CDR2 SASEGT. The CDR3 loop reads CASRSDRGGGYTF. In DNA, the CDR3 is TGTGCCAGCAGGTCCGACAGGGGAGGTGGCTACACCTTC.

At least ten counts were recorded for this clone. The genes are TRBV7-2 and TRBJ2-7, with 11 positions matching TRBD2. V lost 5 bases, J lost 0 bases, and 3 bases stayed unmatched. The CDR3 covers 15 residues. Germline V gene sequence: CDR1 SGHTA, CDR2 FQGNSA. This chain's CDR3 is CASSRGLADSYEQYF. The CDR3 DNA is TGTGCCAGCAGCCGGGGACTAGCGGACTCCTACGAGCAGTACTTC.

The chain joins TRBV19 to TRBJ2-7; TRBD1 matches at 12 bases. Germline lookup yields CDR1 LNHDA and CDR2 SQIVND (reference sequence). V shed 5 bases, J shed 5 bases, and the junction held 7 bases outside the gene matches. The CDR3 spans 15 residues. CDR3 sequence: CASSVTGTGGNEQYF. The CDR3 DNA reads as TGTGCCAGTAGTGTCACCGGGACAGGGGGCAACGAGCAGTACTTC.

The sample holds many counts of this clone. This rearrangement joins TRBV4-3 to TRBJ2-2; D might be TRBD1 (6 bases). The CDR3 extends over 13 amino acids. Germline loops: CDR1 LGHNA, CDR2 YSLEER. V was clipped by 1 base and J by 9 bases, with 9 bases between them. The CDR3 coding sequence is TGCGCCAGCAGCCAAGTACAGGGACGGGAGCTGTTTTTT. Its protein product is CASSQVQGRELFF.

The chain uses TRBV28 and TRBJ1-5; D is uncertain. The ends were cut back, 6 bases at V and 1 base at J, with 10 bases in the middle. CDR3 length equals 14 residues. CDR1 is MDHEN and CDR2 is SYDVKM in the germline V gene. The CDR3 coding sequence is TGTGCCAGCAGGCCGGGAGGGAGCAATCAGCCCCAGCATTTT. Translated: CASRPGGSNQPQHF.

This clone occurred a few times. The chain links TRBV10-3 to TRBJ2-1; 9 nucleotides match TRBD2. V lost 6 bases, J lost 6 bases, and 24 bases stayed unmatched. The CDR3 totals 20 residues. CDR1 is ENHRY and CDR2 is SYGVKD in the germline V gene. CDR3 region: CAIRSHVGVGSGSPSNEQFF. The DNA of the CDR3 is TGTGCCATCAGATCCCACGTAGGGGTTGGTAGCGGGAGTCCATCCAATGAGCAGTTCTTC.

This clone was detected a few times. V is TRBV7-3 and J is TRBJ1-1; possible D gene TRBD1, 5 bases. The germline V gene has CDR1 SGHTA and CDR2 FQGTGA. The CDR3 contains 13 residues. Between the trimmed V and J ends, which lost 3 bases and 2 bases, there was a span of 7 bases. The CDR3 spells CASSFGANTEAFF. The CDR3 DNA reads as TGTGCCAGCAGCTTTGGGGCAAACACTGAAGCTTTCTTT.

This clone has just a few counts. V gene TRBV7-9 combines with J gene TRBJ2-7, with D perhaps given as TRBD1 or TRBD2 (6 bases each). Trimming removed 2 bases from V and 5 bases from J, with 19 bases in between. The CDR3 totals 16 residues. Germline-derived CDR1 and CDR2 are SEHNR and FQNEAQ (reference sequence). The CDR3 sequence: CASSLPPWGAGHEQYF. The DNA for the CDR3 is TGTGCCAGCAGCTTACCCCCGTGGGGGGCTGGTCACGAGCAGTACTTC.

This clone has at least ten counts. The chain links TRBV28 to TRBJ2-5; D ambiguous. Trimming took off 6 bases at V and 1 base at J, with 9 bases between the two ends. The CDR3 is 13 residues long. Per germline, CDR1 MDHEN and CDR2 SYDVKM. CDR3 nucleotide sequence: TGTGCCAGCAGATGGGTTATCCAAGAGACCCAGTACTTC. Translating gives CASRWVIQETQYF.

This clone occurred a few times. Germline and junction disagree at one end, which may indicate a read error. The chain uses TRBV28 and TRBJ2-7; the D gene is possibly TRBD1 (6 bases). The germline gives CDR1 MDHEN, CDR2 SYDVKM. CDR3 size: 11 residues. The CDR3 bases are TGTGCCAGCAGTGCAAACAGGGATCTAAACTTC. Translating gives CASSANRDLNF.

A single count supports this clone. A much larger clone sits a single nucleotide away, making a read error possible. The chain carries TRBV25-1 and TRBJ2-2; D gene ambiguous. Germline lookup yields CDR1 MGHDK and CDR2 SYGVNS. Trimming took off 5 bases at V and 2 bases at J, with 9 bases between the two ends. This CDR3 comprises 14 residues. The CDR3 nucleotides read TGTGCCAGCAGTAAAATAGTCAACACCGGGGAGCTGTTTTTT. It yields the protein CASSKIVNTGELFF. The full variable domain, in which reference TRBV25-1 and TRBJ2-2 provide the parts outside the CDR3, is EADIYQTPRYLVIGTGKKITLECSQTMGHDKMYWYQQDPGMELHLIHYSYGVNSTEKGDLSSESTVSRIRTEHFPLTLESARPSHTSQYLCASSKIVNTGELFFGEGSRLTVL.

This clone showed up just a few times. V usage is TRBV7-9 and J usage is TRBJ1-5, with D maybe TRBD1 (5 bases). The CDR3 consists of 16 residues. Germline loops: CDR1 SEHNR, CDR2 FQNEAQ (reference sequence). Trimming stripped 5 bases from V and 3 bases from J, with 17 bases between. This CDR3 is CASSKATGTFNQPQHF. CDR3 coding DNA: TGTGCCAGCAGCAAGGCCACCGGGACCTTCAATCAGCCCCAGCATTTT. The variable domain in full, with the rest retrieved from reference TRBV7-9 and TRBJ1-5, is DTGVSQNPRHKITKRGQNVTFRCDPISEHNRLYWYRQTLGQGPEFLTYFQNEAQLEKSRLLSDRFSAERPKGSFSTLEIQRTEQGDSAMYLCASSKATGTFNQPQHFGDGTRLSIL.

The chain has TRBV28 and TRBJ1-4, with D uncertain. CDR3 length: 15 amino acids. The V gene's germline CDR1 is MDHEN and CDR2 SYDVKM. V was pared by 5 bases and J by 4 bases, with 14 bases between. CDR3 sequence: CASSPLFGGNEKLFF. CDR3 coding DNA: TGTGCCAGCAGTCCGCTATTCGGAGGTAATGAAAAACTGTTTTTT.